A single sample gave rise to the 12 T cell receptor beta chains below, sequenced in a study of T cell therapy after organ transplantation. This table comes from immunoSEQ multiplex PCR, and its TCRdb copy is limited to in-frame clones, with some not included. The sample has 3,000 to 4,000 clones; around 69% are singletons. For these TCRs, the target antigens are not known. The time point denotes: 4-8 weeks after completion of therapy. The material sequenced was CD8+ T cells from blood, taken after autologous CMV-specific T cell therapy. The source is a human patient who had received a solid organ transplant and had CMV disease. Some of these T cells may belong to the graft donor.

V is TRBV6-1 and J is TRBJ2-3; the D gene is possibly TRBD1 (6 bases). Trimming stripped 6 bases from V and 2 bases from J, with 9 bases between. This CDR3 has 13 amino acids. Germline CDR1 is MNHNS and CDR2 is SASEGT. The CDR3 loop reads CASRGDNTDTQYF. CDR3 sequence (DNA): TGTGCCAGCAGAGGGGACAACACAGATACGCAGTATTTT.

The chain joins TRBV6-5 to TRBJ2-7; TRBD1 might be the D (5 bases). V dropped 5 bases and J dropped 5 bases, with 13 bases sitting between them. CDR1 MNHEY and CDR2 SVGAGI come from the germline V gene. CDR3 length equals 13 residues. The CDR3 sequence is CASSEWSGHEQYV. Here the CDR3 DNA reads TGTGCCAGCAGTGAATGGTCAGGGCACGAGCAGTACGTC.

The J gene is TRBJ2-7, the V gene TRBV6-1; perhaps TRBD2 as D (6 bases). Trimming shortened V by 2 bases and J by 4 bases, and 15 bases separated the two germline ends. In germline, CDR1 is MNHNS, CDR2 SASEGT. The CDR3 extends over 15 amino acids. Written as DNA, the CDR3 is TGTGCCAGCAGTGAACTCGGGGGAATAGGGTACGAGCAGTACTTC. Translating gives CASSELGGIGYEQYF.

The chain has TRBV5-4 and TRBJ2-1; TRBD2 matches 8 bases. The V segment lost 0 bases and the J segment 7 bases; nucleotides outside the gene matches: 9. CDR1 SGHNT and CDR2 YYREEE come from the germline V gene (reference sequence). The CDR3 totals 16 residues. The CDR3 DNA sequence: TGTGCCAGCAGCTTGGTTTTAGCGGGGCTTGAGAATGAGCAGTTCTTC. Its protein product is CASSLVLAGLENEQFF.

V and J are TRBV11-2 and TRBJ2-6; no reliable D call. CDR1 SGHAT and CDR2 FQNNGV come from the germline V gene. With 5 bases removed from V and 5 bases from J, the gap between germline ends came to 22 bases. The CDR3 extends over 18 amino acids. CDR3 in DNA: TGTGCCAGCAGCCTGAGTAAACAGCAACAAAGTCGGGCCAACGTCCTGACTTTC. Translated, it gives CASSLSKQQQSRANVLTF.

Note on this clone: A single base is all that separates this from a far larger clone, so a read error is likely. This rearrangement joins TRBV7-3 to TRBJ2-7; the D gene could be TRBD1 or TRBD2 (5 bases each). In germline, CDR1 is SGHTA, CDR2 FQGTGA. Trimming pared 2 bases from V and 7 bases from J, leaving 15 bases between. The CDR3 is 14 residues long. As DNA, the CDR3 is TGTGCCAGCAGCTTAGCGAATGAGGGGTGGGAGCAGTACGTC. Translation: CASSLANEGWEQYV.

By sample share, this clone is medium-sized. This chain uses TRBV13 with TRBJ2-1, with D possibly called TRBD1 or TRBD2 (5 bases each). The V end lost 5 bases, the J end lost 2 bases, and 7 bases lay between the germline ends. Germline V lookup: CDR1 PRHDT, CDR2 FYEKMQ (reference sequence). This CDR3 is built from 13 residues. The CDR3 bases are TGTGCCAGCAGCGTGGGACCCTACAATGAGCAGTTCTTC. This encodes CASSVGPYNEQFF.

The chain has TRBV14 and TRBJ2-5, with D perhaps being TRBD1 or TRBD2 (5 bases each). Germline values: CDR1 SGHDN, CDR2 FVKESK. Trimming removed 4 bases at V and 2 bases at J, with 17 bases between. The CDR3 runs to 16 residues. This chain's CDR3 is CASSPTRDQVQETQYF. The CDR3 nucleotides are TGTGCCAGCAGCCCAACCCGGGACCAGGTACAAGAGACCCAGTACTTC.

This sequence joins TRBV5-8 and TRBJ1-5, with D unclear. The CDR3 is 14 residues long. V shed 5 bases and J shed 2 bases, with 11 bases lying between them. The germline V gene encodes CDR1 SGHTS and CDR2 YDEGEE. CDR3 coding DNA: TGTGCCAGCAGTCCTAGACAAGGCAATCAGCCCCAGCATTTT. Translated, it gives CASSPRQGNQPQHF. Combining the CDR3 with reference TRBV5-8 and TRBJ1-5 gives the whole variable domain EAGVTQSPTHLIKTRGQQATLRCSPISGHTSVYWYQQALGLGLQFLLWYDEGEERNRGNFPPRFSGRQFPNYSSELNVNALELEDSALYLCASSPRQGNQPQHFGDGTRLSIL.

This chain links TRBV29-1 with TRBJ2-1, with 7 bases matching TRBD1. CDR1 and CDR2 from the germline V gene are SQVTM and ANQGSEA. J was trimmed by 0 bases and V by 5 bases; bases with no gene match: 7. The CDR3 loop spans 15 amino acids. The DNA of the CDR3 is TGCAGCGTTCTTTTTCCAGGGGGCTCCTACAATGAGCAGTTCTTC. As protein: CSVLFPGGSYNEQFF.

V gene TRBV27 combines with J gene TRBJ2-3; no definite D call. CDR3 length: 13 amino acids. Germline V gives CDR1 MNHEY, CDR2 SMNVEV (reference sequence). V dropped 1 base and J dropped 2 bases, with 4 bases sitting between them. Here the CDR3 reads CASSLLATDTQYF. The DNA for the CDR3 is TGTGCCAGCAGTTTATTGGCCACAGATACGCAGTATTTT.

The chain employs TRBV9 and TRBJ2-2; D may be TRBD1 or TRBD2 (5 bases each). The germline CDR1 and CDR2 sequences are SGDLS and YYNGEE. V dropped 4 bases and J dropped 11 bases, with 15 bases sitting between them. The CDR3 loop spans 13 amino acids. Here the CDR3 reads CASSPRDLLELFF. For the CDR3, the DNA is TGTGCCAGCAGCCCTCGGGACCTCCTCGAGCTGTTTTTT.